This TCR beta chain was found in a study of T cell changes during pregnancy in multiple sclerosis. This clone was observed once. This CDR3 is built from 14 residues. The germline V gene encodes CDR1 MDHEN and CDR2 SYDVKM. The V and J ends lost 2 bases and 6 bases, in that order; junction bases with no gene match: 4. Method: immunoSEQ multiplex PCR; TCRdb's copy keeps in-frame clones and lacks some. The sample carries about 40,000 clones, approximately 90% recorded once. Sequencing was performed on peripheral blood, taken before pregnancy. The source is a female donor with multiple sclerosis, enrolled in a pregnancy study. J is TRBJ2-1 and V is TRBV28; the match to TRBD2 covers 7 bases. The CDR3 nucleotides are TGTGCCAGCAGTTTACGGGCTAGCGGCAATGAGCAGTTCTTC. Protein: CASSLRASGNEQFF.